These 4 T cell receptor beta chains came from one sample sequenced in a study of post-analysis software for immune sequencing data. The study's findings and limits: Five TRBV segments, including TRBV5-6, TRBV5-1 and TRBV20-1, were more frequent in patients than controls.

The antigens of these receptors remain unknown. Built from TCR beta cDNA, the libraries had unique molecular identifiers in them. Each CDR3 protein is one row after TCRdb ran MiXCR on the PCR reads. The sample includes roughly 580,000 distinct CDR3 sequences, 44% seen only once; the top ten take approximately 1.7%. Sequencing was performed on blood. These receptors all stem from a girl aged 10-17 years with multiple sclerosis.

This rearrangement joins TRBV12-3 or TRBV12-4 to TRBJ2-1, with D possibly called TRBD1 or TRBD2 (6 bases each). The CDR3 contains 15 residues. Trimming shortened V by 6 bases and J by 10 bases, and 22 bases separated the two germline ends. In nucleotides, the CDR3 is TGTGCCAGCAGGGGACTCGGACAGTCTACGGGGGAGCAGTTCTTC. Its protein product is CASRGLGQSTGEQFF.

This chain joins TRBV12-3 or TRBV12-4 and TRBJ2-5; no clear D. This CDR3 contains 14 residues. Trimming removed 2 bases from V and 4 bases from J, with 11 bases in between. For the CDR3, the DNA is TGTGCCAGCAGTTTACAGATGGTAGTAGAGACCCAGTACTTC. Amino acids: CASSLQMVVETQYF.

The CDR3 nucleotides are TGTGCCAGCAGTTCGACGGACAGGGGATCCTACGAGCAGTACTTC. This codes for CASSSTDRGSYEQYF. V and J are TRBV12-3 or TRBV12-4 and TRBJ2-7, with 9 bases fitting TRBD1. V shed 4 bases and J 1 base; nucleotides not matched to a gene: 5. CDR3 length: 15 amino acids.

This clonotype was observed a handful of times. V usage is TRBV12-3 or TRBV12-4 and J usage is TRBJ2-3; TRBD2 might be the D (6 bases). The CDR3 is made up of 15 amino acids. Trimming removed 8 bases from V and 0 bases from J, with 15 bases in between. CDR3 nucleotide sequence: TGTGCCAGCTCTGTAGGGCGGGGCAGCACAGATACGCAGTATTTT. This gives the protein CASSVGRGSTDTQYF.